A selection of T cell receptor beta chains follows, all from one sample in a study of lymphopenia after photon versus proton radiotherapy. Libraries were prepared by immunoSEQ multiplex PCR; TCRdb keeps only in-frame clonotypes and omits some of them. The sample has roughly 30,000 clones, 94% seen once. Material: peripheral blood, obtained from a patient treated with photon-based radiotherapy. These receptors originate from a woman in her forties or fifties with cholangiocarcinoma. CDR3s include the opening cysteine and the closing phenylalanine or tryptophan.

V gene,CDR3 protein
TRBV5-1,CASSTGTGITDTQYF
TRBV7-9,CASSLVPLGANVLTF
TRBV28,CASNLQTGPYEQYF
TRBV5-4,CASSLGTSSPLHF
TRBV5-1,CASSPGVWGGNTEAFF
TRBV28,CASSFMGGRNQPQHF
TRBV4-3,CASSPKWGGVGYTF
TRBV21-1,CASSKQGVEGNQPQHF
TRBV10-1,CASSEGPGPNYGYTF
TRBV19,CASSIDLGNTIYF
TRBV10-3,CAISYGHGGDTEAFF
TRBV19,CASSPWTATNTGELFF
TRBV30,CAWSEVGNTIYF
TRBV11-3,CASSLGGQGNTGELFF
TRBV19,CASREDRGSNQPQHF
TRBV25-1,CASAIAGGSYNEQFF